The entry below gives a single T cell receptor beta chain sequence along with its context. Its antigen is unknown. A single record per CDR3 protein comes from TCRdb applying MiXCR to the RT-PCR reads. The sample lists more than 700,000 distinct CDR3 sequences; less than 25% were seen once. The source of the sample is a study of response to subunit inactivated influenza vaccine. Study results and caveats: Each seasonal influenza vaccination recruits few new T cells, the authors suggested.

Germline V gene lookup returns CDR1 SGHRS and CDR2 YFSETQ. The CDR3 loop spans 14 amino acids. The V segment lost 6 bases and the J segment 5 bases; nucleotides outside the gene matches: 4. The rearrangement links TRBV5-1 to TRBJ2-1, with 11 nucleotides matching TRBD2. The clonotype originates from a man aged 50 to 59 who received an inactivated influenza vaccine. This specimen was PBMCs from blood, taken less than 6 days after vaccination. As DNA, the CDR3 is TGCGCCAGCAACGTAGCGGGGGGGGACAATGAGCAGTTCTTC. Encoded protein: CASNVAGGDNEQFF.